The entry that follows covers one T cell receptor (beta chain) sequence. What antigen it recognizes has not been identified. Base-call qualities are not available, and no considerably larger clone is one nucleotide away. The cohort comprised several hundred healthy bone marrow donors. At the time of sampling, all cohort members were nominally healthy, though unrecorded immune exposures were likely present. The donor tested CMV seropositive and was one of the 289 seropositive cohort members. Each donor provided a peripheral blood sample, and peripheral blood mononuclear cells were used for TCR beta sequencing. The Qiagen DNeasy Blood Extraction Kit was used to extract genomic DNA from the blood cell samples. These data belong to a study of cytomegalovirus exposure and HLA in healthy donors (TCRdb year 2017). Background for the entire study: In an earlier analysis of 550 to 750 of the donors, 276 Gb of sequence data and some 100 million unique TCR beta sequences from roughly 190 million T cells were reported. Using immunosequencing, the study profiled T cell repertoires from roughly 650 subjects and related those repertoires to cytomegalovirus serostatus. In a later genetic analysis, genome-wide SNP genotypes for about three fifths of the roughly 670 donors were used, and that subset was treated as a discovery cohort. An early release that covered roughly 600 HLA-typed donors contained approximately 300 gigabases of sequencing data and around 85 million unique TCR sequences. Rather than drawing on any new phenotypic data, the later analysis identified candidate immune exposures from TCR beta sequences and the way those sequences occurred across donors. Because of strong linkage in the cohort, 4 to 6 DR-DQ haplotypes were treated as single units for association and clustering. Every repertoire in the discovery cohort had been generated on one and the same sequencing platform. Both class I and class II loci were covered by HLA typing, at four-digit resolution. High-throughput TCR immunosequencing, statistical association of individual TCRs with disease status, and machine learning were combined to predict cytomegalovirus infection status. Of the 350 to 450 genotyped donors, 70% to 90% were placed in the genetic ancestry cluster associated with self-reported Caucasian donors. Among some 410 genotyped donors of the cohort, an average of roughly 230,000 unique TCR beta nucleotide sequences was sequenced per donor, of which about 19% were non-productive. A later analysis re-analyzed previously published TCR beta repertoires from 666 donors and added high-resolution HLA genotyping to study TCR occurrence patterns. Besides the first cohort of about 730 subjects, a separate validation cohort made up of over a hundred different subjects was used. To decide whether each TCR beta V gene segment behaved as functional or pseudogenic, an earlier analysis of some 540 of the donors relied on high-throughput TCR beta sequencing. Donor age, sex, ethnicity and CMV serostatus were compiled together with the repertoire data. The study aimed to test whether signatures of past pathogen exposure could be identified by cataloging public T cell receptors. The number of typed donors differed by locus: about 629-630 for A, B, C, DRB1 and DQB1; 500 to 550 for DQA1; some 610 for DPA1; and about 470 for DPB1. Overall study results and their limits: Compared with equally common non-associated chains, HLA-associated TCR beta chains in a later analysis were more clonally expanded and had lower generation probabilities. Compared with the approximately 600-donor mean, donors in an Asian-associated ancestry cluster had fewer N-insertions in productive TCRs, according to a later genetic analysis. Strong co-occurrence of HLA alleles, especially DR and DQ, made assigning TCR associations to individual alleles difficult. In the study, approximately 150 TCR beta chains were listed as associated with cytomegalovirus. Because counts were too low, about 18 rarely observed V segments, including chromosome 9 orphons, were left out of the earlier analysis of a few hundred of the donors. A later analysis found that TCR association rates varied across HLA loci, with DRB1 alleles showing the most associated TCRs and HLA-C alleles the fewest. For the cohort, immune exposure information was limited to CMV serostatus. In both the original and validation cohorts, the classifier was reported to diagnose cytomegalovirus status with high specificity and sensitivity. A further reported finding was that TCR beta sequences accurately predicted the HLA-A and HLA-B alleles for most subjects in the first cohort. V-gene and J-gene trimming of TCR beta chains was associated with a missense DCLRE1C variant in a later genetic analysis, and the association was replicated in an independent cohort. The 87-base-pair reads could not distinguish some IMGT-functional V segments, including TRBV6-2 and TRBV6-3, so those segments were excluded. Only TCR beta chains were sequenced in this cohort, and the absence of alpha or paired-chain data limited detectable features. A few of the identified cytomegalovirus-associated TCR beta chains were confirmed in vitro to be specific for cytomegalovirus antigens. Across donors, most TCR sequences were observed very rarely, whereas some public TCRs were present in many individuals. Several of the top co-occurrence clusters appeared to be linked to parvovirus B19, influenza, CMV and Epstein-Barr virus, according to a later analysis. In an earlier analysis of around 500 of the donors, most TCR beta V segments appeared in productive rearrangements about 90% or about 30% of the time, broadly matching IMGT annotations. Linkage disequilibrium might explain the correlated functional status among segregating V segments, but an unknown experimental factor could not be excluded. It was suggested by the authors that the approach could potentially be generalized to other disease states and immunological phenotypes. In a later analysis, more than 15,000 TCR beta sequences were associated with specific HLA alleles at a false discovery rate of 0.05. Presence/absence analyses assumed roughly uniform sequencing depth across donors, an assumption that may not hold. The sequencing pipeline was judged likely to have produced a cluster of highly shared sequence variants as a technical artifact. Because some donors lacked HLA typing at each locus, the association tests relied only on the typed subset. In a later analysis, most CMV-associated TCR beta chains were found to appear HLA-restricted, with HLA associations seemingly driven largely by CMV exposure.

The CDR3, cysteine through phenylalanine, is 14 amino acids long. Solely the CDR3 DNA is kept, with 42 bases framed from the first base. CDR1 and CDR2, per the germline V gene, are SGHVS and FQNEAQ. V is cut by 5 bases and J by 1 base, and the space between the germline ends is 9 bases. Library preparation used the immunoSEQ multiplex PCR assay. For the multiplex PCR, a mixture combining 60 forward primers for TCR Vbeta segments and 13 reverse primers for TCR Jbeta segments was used. Amplification of the CDR3 region of rearranged TCR beta genes was performed with a multiplex PCR assay on genomic DNA. The Illumina HiSeq System was used to sequence the amplified TCR beta libraries as 87-base-pair reads. Under the source paper's analysis protocol: Across the 670 or so repertoires, a later analysis counted approximately 75 million unique TCR beta chains, 9 million to 14 million of which were shared by at least two donors. A nearest-neighbor algorithm error-corrected the raw reads and collapsed the reads into unique sequences, merging closely related sequences to remove PCR and sequencing errors. To assign V, D and J gene segments, CDR3 sequences were aligned to IMGT reference sequences. Each retained sequence needed at least a six-nucleotide match to both a V gene segment and a J gene segment. Rearrangements were classified as productive when the CDR3 lacked stop codons and remained in frame with V and J, and all other rearrangements were classified as non-productive. CDR3 was defined according to IMGT convention as the region running from the second conserved V-encoded cysteine to the conserved J-encoded phenylalanine. The earlier analysis of a few hundred of the donors excluded any sequence lacking an unambiguous match to a single V gene segment. An earlier analysis of fewer than 650 of the donors classified V segments as functional when productive rearrangements were above 56.7% and as segregating when the standard deviation between donors was above 5%. To diagnose cytomegalovirus status from the catalog of TCR beta chain sequences, a statistical classification framework was built. In a later analysis, TCR nucleotide sequences were compared against IMGT/GENE-DB human TR gene sequences so that V and J genes could be assigned. The TCRdist pipeline was used in a later analysis to assign CDR3 sequences and most-parsimonious VDJ recombination scenarios. In a later analysis, every TCR beta chain was defined by the combination of its CDR3 amino acid sequence and its V-gene family, and reads without a unique V-gene family were dropped. As a way to deal with suspected cross-contamination and a sequencing artifact, a later analysis dropped approximately 590 nucleotide sequences that were highly shared and had low generation probability. For each public chain, a later analysis derived a clonal expansion index from normalized ranks of inferred template counts within each repertoire. In a later analysis, generation probabilities were computed with a VDJ recombination model fitted to out-of-frame rearrangements, and the resulting probabilities were checked against IGoR. A later analysis scored TCR-TCR, TCR-HLA and TCR-CMV co-occurrence with hypergeometric tests, applying a repertoire-size bias correction to TCR pairs. A later analysis estimated false discovery rates by permuting HLA or CMV assignments 20 times. A later analysis grouped co-occurring TCRs with DBSCAN, adding TCRdist sequence similarity when clustering within HLA-allele-positive subsets. Repertoires with fewer than 30,000 or more than 120,000 public chains, plus five repertoires with anomalous nucleotide sharing, were excluded from co-occurrence clustering. This immuneACCESS table, as held by TCRdb, lists in-frame sequences with V and J called but not all clones. Of the missing ones, under half trace to an unresolved V gene in checked studies; the others have no known cause. V, J and clone size reflect that table, while D and trimming were determined from the DNA. The sample has about 91,000 clones on record, around 86% of them singletons. Of the sample, approximately 10% is held by the ten largest clones.

The TCR sequence derives from a man aged 30-40 years in good health and CMV-seropositive. The rearrangement combines TRBV7-8 with TRBJ2-1; the D gene is not confidently resolved. Sequencing input: PBMCs. The CDR3 loop reads CASSPHGSYNEQFF. In nucleotide form, the sequence is TGTGCCAGCAGCCCTCACGGGTCCTACAATGAGCAGTTCTTC.